The present entry profiles one TCR beta chain with its context. This entry is derived from a study of blood T cell repertoires in COVID-19. Study summary: In each case, the material was cDNA or gDNA derived from T cells, B-cell-depleted T cells, or PBMCs.

This table comes from immunoSEQ multiplex PCR, and its TCRdb copy is limited to in-frame clones, with some not included. Of 40,000 to 55,000 clones in the sample, about 90% were seen once. This TCR was recovered from a man between 70 and 80 years old with active COVID-19. Sequenced sample: peripheral blood.

The CDR3 spells CASGDYSGNTIYF. In nucleotides, the CDR3 is TGTGCCAGTGGAGATTACTCTGGAAACACCATATATTTT. This sequence joins TRBV6-6 and TRBJ1-3; the D is unclear. Germline V lookup: CDR1 MNHNY, CDR2 SVGAGI (reference sequence). V was cut by 9 bases and J by 0 bases, with 9 bases left in between. The length of the CDR3 is 13 residues.